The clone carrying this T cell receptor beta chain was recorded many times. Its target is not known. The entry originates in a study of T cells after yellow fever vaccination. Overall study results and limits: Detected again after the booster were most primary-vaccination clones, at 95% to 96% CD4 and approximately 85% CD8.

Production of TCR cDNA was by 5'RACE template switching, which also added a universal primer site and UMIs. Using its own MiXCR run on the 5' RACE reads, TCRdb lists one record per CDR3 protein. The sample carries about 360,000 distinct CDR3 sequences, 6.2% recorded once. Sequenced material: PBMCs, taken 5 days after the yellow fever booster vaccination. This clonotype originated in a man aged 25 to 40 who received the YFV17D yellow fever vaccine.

DNA for the CDR3: TGTGCCATCAGTGTTGGCGGGGACAATCAGCCCCAGCATTTT. Its translation is CAISVGGDNQPQHF. This rearrangement joins TRBV10-3 to TRBJ1-5; no clear D gene. This CDR3 comprises 14 residues. CDR1 ENHRY and CDR2 SYGVKD come from the germline V gene. V shed 4 bases and J shed 3 bases, with 10 bases lying between them.